This T cell receptor beta chain came from a study of early T cells in non-severe SARS-CoV-2 infection. Study background: Chains were not paired, and sequencing was done on bulk RNA from unsorted whole blood.

This clonotype showed up just a few times. Unique molecular identifiers tagged individual cDNA molecules. MiXCR was run by TCRdb on the 5' RACE reads, yielding one entry per CDR3 protein. The table records 70,000 or so distinct CDR3 sequences, approximately 14% of them present only once. The germline V gene has CDR1 SGHTA and CDR2 FQGTGA. Trimming took 2 bases from V and 3 from J, leaving 11 bases between them. The CDR3 runs to 15 residues. The chain links TRBV7-3 to TRBJ2-1; possibly TRBD1 for D (5 bases). The source of this sequence is an adult who was a healthcare worker with PCR-confirmed SARS-CoV-2 infection or an uninfected control (not recorded which). The sample taken for sequencing was whole blood. In nucleotides, the CDR3 is TGTGCCAGCAGCTTAGAAAGGGGATTCTACAATGAGCAGTTCTTC. Amino acids: CASSLERGFYNEQFF.